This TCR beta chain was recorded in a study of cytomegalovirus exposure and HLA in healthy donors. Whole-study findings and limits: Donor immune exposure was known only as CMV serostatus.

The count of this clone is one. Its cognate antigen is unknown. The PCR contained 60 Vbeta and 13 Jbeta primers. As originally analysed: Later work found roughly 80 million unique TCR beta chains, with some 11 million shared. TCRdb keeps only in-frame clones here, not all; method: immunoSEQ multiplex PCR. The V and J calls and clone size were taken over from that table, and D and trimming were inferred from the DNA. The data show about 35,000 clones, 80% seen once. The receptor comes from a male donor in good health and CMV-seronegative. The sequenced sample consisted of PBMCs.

This CDR3 reads CASSFFLQGKITDTQYF. The DNA for the CDR3 is TGTGCCAGCAGCTTTTTCCTACAGGGGAAGATAACAGATACGCAGTATTTT. The V gene is TRBV5-6, the J gene TRBJ2-3, with 7 nucleotides matching TRBD1. From germline, CDR1 is SGHDT and CDR2 YYEEEE. After removal of 2 bases from V and 3 bases from J, the junction contained 12 bases not matched to a gene. This CDR3 region has 17 residues.